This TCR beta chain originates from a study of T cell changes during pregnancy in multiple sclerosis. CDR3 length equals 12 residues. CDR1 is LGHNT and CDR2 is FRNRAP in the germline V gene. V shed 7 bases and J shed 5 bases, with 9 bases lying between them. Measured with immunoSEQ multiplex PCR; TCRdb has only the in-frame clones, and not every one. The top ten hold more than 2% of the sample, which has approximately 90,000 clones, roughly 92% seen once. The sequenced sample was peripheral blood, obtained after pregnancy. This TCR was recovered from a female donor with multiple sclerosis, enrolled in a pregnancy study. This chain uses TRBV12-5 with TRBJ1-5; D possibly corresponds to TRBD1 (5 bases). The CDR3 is CASAQGDQPQHF. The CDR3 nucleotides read TGTGCTAGTGCCCAAGGGGATCAGCCCCAGCATTTT.